This T cell receptor beta chain was sequenced during a study of blood T cells in healthy people across ages. Through a sample-barcoded 5' primer and a J-beta primer mix, a second PCR was run for roughly 6 to 12 cycles. Unique molecular identifiers of 12 random nucleotides labeled each cDNA. MiXCR, applied by TCRdb to the 5' RACE reads, yields one record per CDR3 protein. The sample lists hundreds of thousands of distinct CDR3 sequences; about 54% were seen once. General study points: Strong correlation linked observed beta diversity and percent naive T cells.

The germline gives CDR1 MNHNY, CDR2 SVGAGI (reference sequence). Losses at the gene ends were 2 bases for V and 2 bases for J; bases not matched to a gene: 0. The CDR3 totals 14 residues. This clonotype was counted between two and nine times. The antigen is not known. The TCR comes from a man aged 60-69 years in good health. The genes are TRBV6-6 and TRBJ2-1; 7 bases map to TRBD1. Sequencing was performed on blood. CDR3 residues: CASSYQGAYNEQFF. In DNA, the CDR3 is TGTGCCAGCAGTTACCAGGGGGCCTACAATGAGCAGTTCTTC.